A selection of T cell receptor beta chains follows, all from one sample in a study of Graves' ophthalmopathy and Graves' hyperthyroidism. TCRdb re-called the multiplex PCR reads through MiXCR, storing one row per CDR3 protein. Of over a million distinct CDR3 sequences listed, about 35% are singletons. The sample was peripheral blood or thyroid tissue (not recorded which). The receptor source for this set is an adult man with Graves' hyperthyroidism. Both conserved end residues are part of each CDR3. The order of the fields is clone size, J gene, V gene, D gene, CDR3 DNA, CDR3 protein. The D gene is left open where the match is weak. Size is omitted from some rows. Given values are once, few, many or a class for expanded clones.

clone size: few; J gene: TRBJ2-7; V gene: TRBV7-7; D gene: .; CDR3 DNA: TGTGCCAGCAGAGGAAACATCGGCAGCGAGCAGTACTTC; CDR3 protein: CASRGNIGSEQYF
clone size: once; J gene: TRBJ2-2; V gene: TRBV7-2; D gene: .; CDR3 DNA: TGTGCCAGCAGCTTATACGTAGCCGGGGAGCTGTTTTTT; CDR3 protein: CASSLYVAGELFF
clone size: .; J gene: TRBJ2-5; V gene: TRBV29-1; D gene: .; CDR3 DNA: TGCAGCGTTTTGGGAGCCAAGGGGGAGACCCAGTACTTC; CDR3 protein: CSVLGAKGETQYF
clone size: many; J gene: TRBJ1-5; V gene: TRBV19; D gene: .; CDR3 DNA: TGTGCCAGTAGTATCAGAAATCAGCCCCAGCATTTT; CDR3 protein: CASSIRNQPQHF
clone size: many; J gene: TRBJ1-2; V gene: TRBV20-1; D gene: .; CDR3 DNA: TGCAGTGCTAGAGTTAGGCTGCAGGCCCTCTATGGCTACACCTTC; CDR3 protein: CSARVRLQALYGYTF
clone size: many; J gene: TRBJ2-5; V gene: TRBV11-2; D gene: .; CDR3 DNA: TGTGCCAGCAGCTCGAGCGACGTAAGAGAGACCCAGTACTTC; CDR3 protein: CASSSSDVRETQYF
clone size: many; J gene: TRBJ2-5; V gene: TRBV7-2; D gene: TRBD2; CDR3 DNA: TGTGCCAGCAGCGCCCTTGGGGGGAGGGTACAAGAGACCCAGTACTTC; CDR3 protein: CASSALGGRVQETQYF
clone size: many; J gene: TRBJ2-7; V gene: TRBV9; D gene: TRBD2; CDR3 DNA: TGTGCCAGCAGCCCGGGACTAGCGGGAGGCTACGGATGCGAGCAGTACTTC; CDR3 protein: CASSPGLAGGYGCEQYF
clone size: many; J gene: TRBJ1-1; V gene: TRBV15; D gene: TRBD1; CDR3 DNA: TGTGCCACCAGCAGAGTCAGGGGGCGGCCTGAAGCTTTCTTT; CDR3 protein: CATSRVRGRPEAFF
clone size: .; J gene: TRBJ1-2; V gene: TRBV28; D gene: .; CDR3 DNA: TGTGCCAGCAGGCAGGGACCGTCCTATGGCTACACCTTC; CDR3 protein: CASRQGPSYGYTF
clone size: .; J gene: TRBJ2-5; V gene: TRBV7-9; D gene: .; CDR3 DNA: TGTGCCAGCAGCTTACAGGGGGGCAGCAATCAGCCCCAGTACTTC; CDR3 protein: CASSLQGGSNQPQYF
clone size: many; J gene: TRBJ1-4; V gene: TRBV12-3/TRBV12-4; D gene: .; CDR3 DNA: TGTGCCAGCAGTCGGACGGATGGACGTGAAAAACTGTTTTTT; CDR3 protein: CASSRTDGREKLFF
clone size: once; J gene: TRBJ1-3; V gene: TRBV7-2; D gene: .; CDR3 DNA: TGTGCCAGCAGCTTAGCTGGAGAGACCATATATTTT; CDR3 protein: CASSLAGETIYF
clone size: .; J gene: TRBJ1-1; V gene: TRBV29-1; D gene: TRBD1; CDR3 DNA: TGCAGCGTTGTATGGGACAGGGGATCTGGAAACACTGAAGCTTTCTTT; CDR3 protein: CSVVWDRGSGNTEAFF
clone size: many; J gene: TRBJ2-7; V gene: TRBV7-2; D gene: TRBD1; CDR3 DNA: TGTGCCAGCAGTCCTACAGGGGCCTACGAGCAGTACTTC; CDR3 protein: CASSPTGAYEQYF
clone size: .; J gene: TRBJ1-1; V gene: TRBV3-1; D gene: .; CDR3 DNA: TGTGCCAGCAGCCAAGATGATTTCACTGAAGCTTTCTTT; CDR3 protein: CASSQDDFTEAFF
clone size: .; J gene: TRBJ2-3; V gene: TRBV2; D gene: .; CDR3 DNA: TGTGCCAGCAAAGTAGCAGTGCCCACAGATACGCAGTATTTT; CDR3 protein: CASKVAVPTDTQYF
clone size: .; J gene: TRBJ2-2; V gene: TRBV10-3; D gene: TRBD1; CDR3 DNA: TGTGCCAGCAGACCATGGGGGACAGGGGCGAACACCGGGGAGCTGTTTTTT; CDR3 protein: CASRPWGTGANTGELFF
clone size: .; J gene: TRBJ1-2; V gene: TRBV29-1; D gene: .; CDR3 DNA: TGCAGCGTTGACGGGCAGGGCTACTACACCTTC; CDR3 protein: CSVDGQGYYTF
clone size: .; J gene: TRBJ1-5; V gene: TRBV6-5; D gene: .; CDR3 DNA: TGTGCCAGCAATTACTCGTTTCGTGATAGGTTTCAGCCCCAGCATTTT; CDR3 protein: CASNYSFRDRFQPQHF
clone size: .; J gene: TRBJ2-5; V gene: TRBV7-9; D gene: .; CDR3 DNA: TGTGCCAGCAGCTTGGAGGGCAGGGACGGGGAGACCCAGTACTTC; CDR3 protein: CASSLEGRDGETQYF
clone size: .; J gene: TRBJ1-5; V gene: TRBV6-2/TRBV6-3; D gene: .; CDR3 DNA: TGTGCCAGCAGCCCCCGGCTGGGGGACAATCAGCCCCAGCATTTT; CDR3 protein: CASSPRLGDNQPQHF
clone size: .; J gene: TRBJ2-6; V gene: TRBV10-3; D gene: .; CDR3 DNA: TGTGCCATCAGTGAATGGTCGGGGGCTGGGGCCAACGTCCTGACTTTC; CDR3 protein: CAISEWSGAGANVLTF